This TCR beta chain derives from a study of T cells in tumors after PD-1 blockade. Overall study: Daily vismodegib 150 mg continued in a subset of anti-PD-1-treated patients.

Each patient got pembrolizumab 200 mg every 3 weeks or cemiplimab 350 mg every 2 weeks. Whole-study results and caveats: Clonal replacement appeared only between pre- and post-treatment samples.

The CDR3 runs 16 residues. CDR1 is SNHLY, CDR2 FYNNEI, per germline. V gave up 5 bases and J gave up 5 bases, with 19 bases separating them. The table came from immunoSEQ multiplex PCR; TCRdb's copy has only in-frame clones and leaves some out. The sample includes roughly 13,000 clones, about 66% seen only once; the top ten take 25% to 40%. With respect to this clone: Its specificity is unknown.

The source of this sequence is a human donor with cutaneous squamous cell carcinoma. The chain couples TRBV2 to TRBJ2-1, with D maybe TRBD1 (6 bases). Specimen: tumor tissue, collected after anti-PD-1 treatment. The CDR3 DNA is TGTGCCAGCAGTCGCTCTCGGACAGCCTTTAACAATGAGCAGTTCTTC. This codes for CASSRSRTAFNNEQFF.